This is a list of T cell receptor beta chains from one sample in a study of technical replicates of blood from a handful of donors. Assay: immunoSEQ multiplex PCR; the TCRdb copy retains only in-frame clones and omits some. Found here are 74,000 or so clones, 96% of them singletons; the top ten hold 0.2%. Sequenced: T cells isolated from PBMCs. The receptors were sampled from a human donor in good health. The CDR3 runs from the conserved cysteine through the conserved F or W. The order of the fields is V gene, clone size, J gene, CDR3 protein. The size entry is marked missing in some rows and otherwise reads once, few, many or a size class.

V: TRBV4-1; size: once; J: TRBJ1-2; CDR3: CATWTGDYGYTF
V: TRBV10-1; size: .; J: TRBJ1-1; CDR3: CASSDGQSNTEAFF
V: TRBV2; size: .; J: TRBJ1-6; CDR3: CASTPARTQSSYNSPLHF
V: TRBV5-1; size: once; J: TRBJ1-1; CDR3: CASSKISTVKNTEAFF
V: TRBV7-2; size: once; J: TRBJ1-2; CDR3: CASSLAGTGGNYGYTF
V: TRBV5-1; size: .; J: TRBJ1-4; CDR3: CASSPGRENEKLFF
V: TRBV6-6; size: .; J: TRBJ2-5; CDR3: CASSYSGQTQYF
V: TRBV30; size: .; J: TRBJ2-2; CDR3: CASFPTPLGELFF
V: TRBV4-1; size: .; J: TRBJ1-5; CDR3: CASSQAFQTSQPQHF
V: TRBV5-1; size: .; J: TRBJ1-6; CDR3: CASSHGTGWSPLHF
V: TRBV28; size: .; J: TRBJ1-4; CDR3: CASQRQGGLEKLFF
V: TRBV7-9; size: once; J: TRBJ1-5; CDR3: CASSVEGGNQPQHF
V: TRBV4-1; size: .; J: TRBJ2-2; CDR3: CASSHTSGHTGELFF
V: TRBV18; size: .; J: TRBJ1-5; CDR3: CASSRGSGGSNQPQHF
V: TRBV10-3; size: .; J: TRBJ1-3; CDR3: CAISDTGGNTIYF
V: TRBV25-1; size: .; J: TRBJ1-6; CDR3: CASSESNRGWSPLHF
V: TRBV6-1; size: .; J: TRBJ1-3; CDR3: CASSRGQDGNTIYF
V: TRBV6-5; size: .; J: TRBJ2-5; CDR3: CASSPYRGGRETQYF
V: TRBV27; size: few; J: TRBJ1-2; CDR3: CASTTGAGYGYTF
V: TRBV7-9; size: .; J: TRBJ1-1; CDR3: CASSLALKDTEAFF
V: TRBV18; size: .; J: TRBJ1-1; CDR3: CASSPRRHQGQWAFF
V: TRBV5-8; size: .; J: TRBJ2-4; CDR3: CASSLQGAKNIQYF
V: TRBV29-1; size: .; J: TRBJ2-5; CDR3: CSVNRQETQYF
V: TRBV30; size: .; J: TRBJ2-1; CDR3: CAWSVSGTKQFF
V: TRBV18; size: .; J: TRBJ2-5; CDR3: CASSRKAQETQYF
V: TRBV27; size: .; J: TRBJ1-2; CDR3: CASSSHGTADYGYTF
V: TRBV6-1; size: .; J: TRBJ1-2; CDR3: CASSTEVDYGYTF
V: TRBV5-1; size: .; J: TRBJ1-4; CDR3: CASSFGWVGTNEKLFF
V: TRBV6-5; size: .; J: TRBJ1-5; CDR3: CASRLGGGNQPQHF
V: TRBV5-8; size: .; J: TRBJ1-3; CDR3: CASSWDFGNTIYF
V: TRBV11-3; size: .; J: TRBJ2-7; CDR3: CASSLDPAGGVEQYF
V: TRBV6-6; size: .; J: TRBJ1-3; CDR3: CASSSRPGSGNTIYF
V: TRBV5-4; size: .; J: TRBJ2-2; CDR3: CASSFVGAGELFF
V: TRBV11-3; size: once; J: TRBJ2-2; CDR3: CASSLGGGANTGELFF
V: TRBV2; size: once; J: TRBJ1-1; CDR3: CASRQGLLGNTEAFF
V: TRBV7-2; size: .; J: TRBJ1-1; CDR3: CASNIGVDTEAFF
V: TRBV27; size: .; J: TRBJ2-1; CDR3: CASTPGGQLISNEQFF
V: TRBV6-5; size: once; J: TRBJ2-1; CDR3: CASSPVAGYYNEQFF
V: TRBV5-6; size: .; J: TRBJ2-1; CDR3: CASSLRQGGNPQFF
V: TRBV15; size: .; J: TRBJ1-2; CDR3: CATSREREAVYGYTF
V: TRBV6-1; size: .; J: TRBJ1-1; CDR3: CASSPRGVGTEAFF
V: TRBV10-2; size: .; J: TRBJ2-1; CDR3: CASSPGLGVYNEQFF
V: TRBV6-1; size: .; J: TRBJ2-3; CDR3: CASSESGAGGDTQYF
V: TRBV13; size: .; J: TRBJ2-7; CDR3: CASSYKTGTRGTYEQYF
V: TRBV5-8; size: .; J: TRBJ2-5; CDR3: CASTPGTSGEETQYF
V: TRBV5-1; size: .; J: TRBJ1-1; CDR3: CASSLEGRAEAFF
V: TRBV10-1; size: .; J: TRBJ2-7; CDR3: CASSVSGKAYEQYF
V: TRBV11-3; size: .; J: TRBJ2-5; CDR3: CASSPGLAAYLETQYF
V: TRBV10-3; size: .; J: TRBJ2-7; CDR3: CAISPGQVSYEQYF
V: TRBV6-1; size: once; J: TRBJ2-7; CDR3: CASSEEPGSGYEQYF
V: TRBV5-1; size: .; J: TRBJ2-3; CDR3: CASSPYREGTDTQYF
V: TRBV14; size: .; J: TRBJ2-7; CDR3: CASSQARGPLYEQYF
V: TRBV5-5; size: .; J: TRBJ2-5; CDR3: CASSLAIGGGGPEETQYF
V: TRBV28; size: .; J: TRBJ2-1; CDR3: CASSLWGLSGSYNEQFF